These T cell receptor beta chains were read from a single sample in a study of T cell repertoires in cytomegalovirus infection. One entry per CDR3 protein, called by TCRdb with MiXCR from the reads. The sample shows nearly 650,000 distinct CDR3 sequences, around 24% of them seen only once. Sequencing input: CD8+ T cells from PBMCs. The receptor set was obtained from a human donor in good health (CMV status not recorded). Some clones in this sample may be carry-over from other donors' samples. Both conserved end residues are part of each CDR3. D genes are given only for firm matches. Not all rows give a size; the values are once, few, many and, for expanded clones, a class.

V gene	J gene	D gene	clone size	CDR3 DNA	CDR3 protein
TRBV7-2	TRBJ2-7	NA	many	TGTGCCAGCAGTCAGATCTACGAGCAGTACTTC	CASSQIYEQYF
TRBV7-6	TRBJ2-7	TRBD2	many	TGTGCCAGCAGCTTAGAAGCCGGGGGGACCTACGAGCAGTACTTC	CASSLEAGGTYEQYF
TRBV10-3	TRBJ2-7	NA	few	TGTGCCATCAGTGCCGACTTGGAGCAGTACTTC	CAISADLEQYF
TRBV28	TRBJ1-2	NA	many	TGTGCCAGCAGCCCCTGGGGATTTTCCGGGGACTATGGCTACACCTTC	CASSPWGFSGDYGYTF
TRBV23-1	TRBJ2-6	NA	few	TGCGCCAGCAGTCAATCTGGCTGCACTCTGGGGGCCAACGTCCTGACTTTC	CASSQSGCTLGANVLTF
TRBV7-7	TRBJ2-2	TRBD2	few	TGTGCTAGCAGCTTCGGATTAGCGGGGGGACTGAGTCCCTCCGGGGAGCTGTTTTTT	CASSFGLAGGLSPSGELFF
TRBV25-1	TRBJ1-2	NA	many	TGTGCCAGCACCGCTTCCGGGACCCTTTATGGCTACACCTTC	CASTASGTLYGYTF
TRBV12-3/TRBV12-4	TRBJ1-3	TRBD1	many	TGTGCCAGCAGTTTTTGGTCGGGACAGGCAATCTCTGGAAACACCATATATTTT	CASSFWSGQAISGNTIYF
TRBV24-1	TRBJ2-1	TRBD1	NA	TGTGCCACCAGTGATCAGACAGGGAAGGACAATGAGCAGTTCTTC	CATSDQTGKDNEQFF
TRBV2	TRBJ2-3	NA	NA	TGTGCCAGCAGCGCGAGGGTTCAGGGCACAGATACGCAGTATTTT	CASSARVQGTDTQYF
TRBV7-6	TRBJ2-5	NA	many	TGTGCCAGCAGCTCCTCGGGGAGTACGGGAGAGACCCAGTACTTC	CASSSSGSTGETQYF
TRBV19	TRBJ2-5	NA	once	TGTGCCAGTAAATGGGCGGCGGACCAAGAGACCCAGTACTTC	CASKWAADQETQYF
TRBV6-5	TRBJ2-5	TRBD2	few	TGTGCCAGCAAAGAGCGGGGGATCCAAGAGACCCAGTACTTC	CASKERGIQETQYF
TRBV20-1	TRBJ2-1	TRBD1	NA	TGCAGTGCTAGAGATTACACAGGGGGATACAATGAGCAGTTCTTC	CSARDYTGGYNEQFF
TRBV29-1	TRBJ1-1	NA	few	TGCAGCGTTGAAGGGCAGGGGACTGAAGCTTTCTTT	CSVEGQGTEAFF
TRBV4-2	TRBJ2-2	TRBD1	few	TGTGCCAGCAGCCAAGACCAACAAGACAGGGGGATAGCCTTGAGCACCGGGGAGCTGTTTTTT	CASSQDQQDRGIALSTGELFF
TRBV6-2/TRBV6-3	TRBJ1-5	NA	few	TGTGCCAGCAGGGACGGTTTCAATCAGCCCCAGCATTTT	CASRDGFNQPQHF
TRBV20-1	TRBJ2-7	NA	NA	TGCAGTGCTAGAGATTCCGGACAGAGCTCCTACGAGCAGTACTTC	CSARDSGQSSYEQYF
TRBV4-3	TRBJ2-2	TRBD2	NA	TGCGCCAGCAGACCTCTAGCGGGGGAAGACACCGGGGAGCTGTTTTTT	CASRPLAGEDTGELFF
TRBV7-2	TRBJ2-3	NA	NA	TGTGCCAGCAGCTTAGAGCGGGCAGGGGGTTTCACAGATACGCAGTATTTT	CASSLERAGGFTDTQYF
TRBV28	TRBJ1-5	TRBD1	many	TGTGCCAGCAGCATCAGGGGGCTTCGGCCCCAGCATTTT	CASSIRGLRPQHF
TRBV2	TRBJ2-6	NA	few	TGTGCCAGCAGTGAATTCAGAAGCTCTGGGGCCAACGTCCTGACTTTC	CASSEFRSSGANVLTF
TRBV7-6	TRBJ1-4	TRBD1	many	TGTGCCAGCAGCTCCTCCGGGACAGCTTACGAGAGTGGGAAACTGTTTTTT	CASSSSGTAYESGKLFF
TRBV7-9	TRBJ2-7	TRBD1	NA	TGTGCCAGCAGCTTACAGGGACAGTCCTACGAGCAGTACTTC	CASSLQGQSYEQYF
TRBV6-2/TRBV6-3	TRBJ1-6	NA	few	TGTGCCAGCAGACCAGACCCAGGAGGCTCCTATAATTCACCCCTCCACTTT	CASRPDPGGSYNSPLHF
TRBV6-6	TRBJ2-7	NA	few	TGTGCCAGCGGCGGTCCCCCAGAGCAGTACTTC	CASGGPPEQYF
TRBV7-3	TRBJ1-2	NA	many	TGTGCCAGCAGCTTAACAAGGGTCGGAAACTATGGCTACACCTTC	CASSLTRVGNYGYTF
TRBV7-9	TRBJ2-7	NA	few	TGTGCCAGCAGAAATCGGGGCTACGAGCAGTACTTC	CASRNRGYEQYF
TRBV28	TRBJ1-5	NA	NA	TGTGCCAGCACCGCCTTCCGAGGGCCCCAGCATTTT	CASTAFRGPQHF
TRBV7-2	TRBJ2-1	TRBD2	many	TGTGCCAGCAGCCCCGGGGGGGCCAACAATGAGCAGTTCTTC	CASSPGGANNEQFF
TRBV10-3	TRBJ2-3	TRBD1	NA	TGTGCCATCAGGGGGACAGGGTCACTTCGTGATACGCAGTATTTT	CAIRGTGSLRDTQYF